The source of this T cell receptor beta chain is a study of blood T cell repertoires in COVID-19. About the research overall: There were acute and convalescent COVID-19 samples, and they came from the United States, Italy and Spain. T cells, B-cell-depleted T cells, or PBMCs provided the cDNA or gDNA that served as material.

Authors' processing steps: Scientists estimated how many nucleated cells there were by amplifying reference gene primers. The repertoire was sequenced with immunoSEQ multiplex PCR; TCRdb's copy has only in-frame clones and lacks some. D and trimming come from the DNA, and the V and J calls and clone size come from that table. The sample contains about 260,000 clones, roughly nine tenths of which appear only once. CDR3 length: 15 residues. Germline trimming cut 1 base from V and 4 bases from J; bases unmatched to any gene: 7. Looked up from germline, CDR1 is SGHVS and CDR2 is FQNEAQ. This chain joins TRBV7-8 and TRBJ2-7; 7 bases line up with TRBD1. The sequence derives from a woman aged 50 to 60 who had recovered from COVID-19. The sequenced sample consisted of peripheral blood. CDR3 bases: TGTGCCAGCAGCTTAGTTAAAGGGGGCGCATACGAGCAGTACTTC. It codes for CASSLVKGGAYEQYF.